These 5 T cell receptor beta chains came from one sample sequenced in a study of T-cell reconstitution after alpha-beta-depleted transplantation in children. Unique molecular identifiers tagged the TCRbeta library. TCRdb reprocessed the PCR reads via MiXCR and lists one record per CDR3 protein. The sample yields over 85,000 distinct CDR3 sequences, roughly 6% seen once. Sequenced material: PBMCs, mostly from graft donor cells, taken 60 days after TCRalphabeta/CD19-depleted stem cell transplant. Source of these receptors: a female patient aged 2-9 years who had a stem cell transplant for Fanconi anemia, so the T cells may come from the graft donor.

In this sample, this clonotype turned up many times. V is TRBV6-2 or TRBV6-3 and J is TRBJ2-3; D remains ambiguous. The CDR3 has 12 amino acids. Germline CDR1 MNHEY, CDR2 SVGEGT. The V and J ends lost 4 bases and 5 bases respectively, with 7 bases between them. The chain's CDR3 is CASSLYLDTQYF. The CDR3 region has the DNA TGTGCCAGCAGTTTATACCTAGATACGCAGTATTTT.

This clonotype came up many times. The J gene is TRBJ2-3, the V gene TRBV5-1; the D gene is possibly TRBD1 (5 bases). V was cut by 2 bases and J by 0 bases, with 10 bases left in between. Germline loops: CDR1 SGHRS, CDR2 YFSETQ. This CDR3 spans 15 amino acids. The DNA for the CDR3 is TGCGCCAGCAGCTTAGGGGCTACTAGCACAGATACGCAGTATTTT. Translated, it gives CASSLGATSTDTQYF. Filled out from reference TRBV5-1 and TRBJ2-3, the complete variable domain reads KAGVTQTPRYLIKTRGQQVTLSCSPISGHRSVSWYQQTPGQGLQFLFEYFSETQRNKGNFPGRFSGRQFSNSRSEMNVSTLELGDSALYLCASSLGATSTDTQYFGPGTRLTVL.

This clonotype was counted ten times or more. The chain links TRBV12-3 or TRBV12-4 to TRBJ2-6; D not certain. V lost 2 bases and J 0 bases, leaving 5 bases between the germline ends. CDR3 length: 15 residues. CDR3 in DNA: TGTGCCAGCAGTTTAAGCCACTCTGGGGCCAACGTCCTGACTTTC. It encodes CASSLSHSGANVLTF.

This clonotype was seen repeatedly, ten times or more. The chain uses TRBV28 and TRBJ1-2; 11 nucleotides match TRBD1. Germline V gene data show CDR1 as MDHEN and CDR2 as SYDVKM. Trimming at V came to 8 bases and at J to 6 bases, leaving 5 bases not matched to a gene. The CDR3 covers 13 residues. CDR3 in amino acids: CASPRTGGDGYTF. The CDR3 DNA follows: TGTGCCAGCCCACGGACAGGGGGCGATGGCTACACCTTC.

Ten or more counts support this clonotype. The chain combines TRBV12-3 or TRBV12-4 with TRBJ2-1; the match to TRBD2 covers 7 bases. V lost 6 bases and J lost 5; bases outside the gene matches: 10. The CDR3 consists of 15 residues. CDR3: CASSAPGLADNEQFF. CDR3 bases: TGTGCCAGCAGCGCGCCCGGGCTAGCGGACAATGAGCAGTTCTTC.